This entry concerns a single T cell receptor beta chain. Trimming removed 5 bases from V and 1 base from J; junction bases left unmatched: 4. The germline CDR1 and CDR2 sequences are GTSNPN and SVGIG (reference sequence). This CDR3 has 13 residues. Study processing details: Cell counts per sample came from amplifying reference gene primers. TCRdb's table, derived via immunoSEQ multiplex PCR, lists solely in-frame clones and lacks some. V and J calls and clone size come straight from that table; D and trimming were deduced from the DNA. The sample lists about 36,000 clones; over 75% were seen once. The sample comes from a study of blood T cell repertoires in COVID-19. Study-level background: From the United States, Italy and Spain came samples of acute and convalescent COVID-19. T cells, B-cell-depleted T cells, or PBMCs supplied cDNA or gDNA.

The sample was peripheral blood. The sequence was obtained from a human donor in a cohort sampled during active or convalescent COVID-19. The donor label of this sample is uncertain. The V gene is TRBV30, the J gene TRBJ1-1, with 7 bases fitting TRBD1. Written as DNA, the CDR3 is TGTGCCTGGGCGACAGGGCAGAACACTGAAGCTTTCTTT. Protein product: CAWATGQNTEAFF.